This T cell receptor (beta chain) was profiled in a study of regulatory T cells in long-lasting Graves disease. In this sample, this clonotype turned up many times. The antigen is unknown. HTBI primers from iRepertoire and Arm-PCR of CDR3 regions yielded the TCR beta libraries. TCRdb used MiXCR to reprocess the multiplex PCR reads, holding one entry per CDR3 protein. The table has 400,000 to 650,000 distinct CDR3 sequences, about 16% seen once. Study conclusions and caveats: Analyses excluded thyroid tissue, covering peripheral blood alone.

Time point described: newly diagnosed GD, antithyroid drugs for less than 3 months. Researchers made the TCR library from RNA that was extracted from PBMCs. The CDR3 is 15 amino acids. With 2 bases removed from V and 6 bases from J, the gap between germline ends came to 16 bases. This sample was also put to use in a study of T cells in Graves' hyperthyroidism and ophthalmopathy. That work contributes: Blood samples included most of the expanded thyroid clonotypes exceeding 0.001. Ophthalmopathy and stable hyperthyroidism were told apart by a 13 V-J model.

This chain links TRBV12-3 or TRBV12-4 with TRBJ1-2; D is perhaps TRBD1 (6 bases). The starting material was peripheral blood mononuclear cells (PBMCs), obtained at new diagnosis, from a patient treated with antithyroid drugs. This sequence originates from a woman aged 35-65 years with Graves disease. CDR3 nucleotide sequence: TGTGCCAGCAGTTTAAGGGCGACAGGCCAGGATGGCTACACCTTC. Protein product: CASSLRATGQDGYTF.